A selection of T cell receptor beta chains follows, all from one sample in a study of regulatory T cells in long-lasting Graves disease. TCRdb redid the calling of the multiplex PCR reads with MiXCR, one entry per CDR3 protein. The sample lists a few hundred thousand distinct CDR3 sequences; approximately 15% were seen once. In addition, the sample was reused for a study of T cells in Graves' hyperthyroidism and ophthalmopathy.

The source was peripheral blood mononuclear cells (PBMCs), collected at new diagnosis, from a patient treated with antithyroid drugs. These receptors originate from a man between 25 and 39 years old with Graves disease. Each CDR3 is given without its conserved first and last residue.

V	CDR3
TRBV28	ASSSAGPAGEQF
TRBV12-3/TRBV12-4	ASSPFLGRQGGSPLH
TRBV30	AWDRGNTIY
TRBV12-3/TRBV12-4	ASSDPIPGLAVYEQY
TRBV12-3/TRBV12-4	ASSPGLYGYT
TRBV7-9	ASSLVAVNYGYT
TRBV6-1	ASSGVRNTGELF
TRBV14	ASSQIGRERNEQF
TRBV6-5	ASSSRLNEQF
TRBV27	ASTLVWTSGRAEQF
TRBV7-6	ASSSTTAYNEQF
TRBV2	ARLQWGSTDTQY
TRBV28	ASSSAAMTSGSKYEQY
TRBV11-2	ASRANSLRAGELF
TRBV20-1	SARETGGFDTGELF
TRBV2	ASQGASFEKLF
TRBV5-4	ASTLGGTEQF
TRBV4-1	ASSQNRLETQY
TRBV12-3/TRBV12-4	ASTRGAGTYEQY
TRBV2	ASSEGGVITYEQY
TRBV20-1	SAQAGGSKAEQF
TRBV29-1	SVLIGNEQF
TRBV6-5	ASSYPTSGPRASGNTIY
TRBV20-1	SARGEQAGNTGELF
TRBV18	ASSPPTGGMSYT
TRBV5-1	ASSFSDIQGDGYT
TRBV10-1	ASSQGNTQY
TRBV7-9	ASSFYGRAPDTQY
TRBV5-1	ASSLGQQTYEQY
TRBV29-1	SVEGTAETQY
TRBV20-1	SAPRLAGDPDTQY
TRBV12-5	ASGSLSKNSGRVQETQY
TRBV2	ASNAGIRAETQY
TRBV5-1	ASSGQVYSNQPQH
TRBV5-6	ASSLDSHYREQF
TRBV6-5	ASSSPTGPNTGELF
TRBV7-2	ASRNTGERF
TRBV5-4	ATQSIEETQY
TRBV7-9	ASSATEREGWWEQY
TRBV29-1	SVEGGLNLNTEAF
TRBV7-8	ASSLLAGSPLNEKLF
TRBV27	ASSLSVSGAHSELF
TRBV28	ASSWTGEISYNEQF
TRBV24-1	ATSATGDIQY
TRBV5-6	ASSLAFGVPLNEQY
TRBV6-1	ASAQSRGRAETQY
TRBV5-6	ASSSGGRDTEAF
TRBV6-2/TRBV6-3	ASSTLASADTQY
TRBV20-1	SARRTGELF
TRBV9	ASSETSALTYNEQF
TRBV19	ATGPNLLGEQY
TRBV24-1	ATSDPWTGGYT
TRBV6-5	ASSFASGLSYEQY
TRBV27	ASSWTGGPYEQY
TRBV24-1	ATSDPLAGGADTQY